These T cell receptor beta chains were read from a single sample in a study of T cells in Graves' hyperthyroidism and ophthalmopathy. One entry per CDR3 protein, called by TCRdb with MiXCR from the multiplex PCR reads. This table has just over 550,000 distinct CDR3 sequences, 46% appearing once. Material for sequencing was peripheral blood or thyroid tissue (not recorded which). These receptors were obtained from a woman under 30 with Graves' hyperthyroidism. Both conserved end residues are part of each CDR3. Fields, in order: J gene, V gene, D gene, clone size, CDR3 protein, CDR3 DNA. The D gene is left open where the match is weak. Clone size is given for some rows only: seen once, a few or many times, or a class if the clone is expanded.

j_gene: TRBJ2-7; v_gene: TRBV20-1; d_gene: NA; abundance: NA; CDR3aa: CSASLSGPTYEQYF; CDR3nt: TGCAGTGCTAGTCTAAGCGGGCCAACCTACGAGCAGTACTTC
j_gene: TRBJ1-6; v_gene: TRBV7-6; d_gene: NA; abundance: NA; CDR3aa: CASSSGREGNSPLHF; CDR3nt: TGTGCCAGCAGCTCAGGCAGGGAGGGGAACTCACCCCTCCACTTT
j_gene: TRBJ2-6; v_gene: TRBV29-1; d_gene: TRBD1; abundance: many; CDR3aa: CSVRDRPVSGANVLTF; CDR3nt: TGCAGCGTGAGGGACAGGCCAGTCTCTGGGGCCAACGTCCTGACTTTC
j_gene: TRBJ2-5; v_gene: TRBV7-9; d_gene: NA; abundance: many; CDR3aa: CAWSRGDQETQYF; CDR3nt: TGTGCCTGGAGTCGTGGAGACCAAGAGACCCAGTACTTC
j_gene: TRBJ1-6; v_gene: TRBV9; d_gene: NA; abundance: NA; CDR3aa: CASSPIESGLNNSPLHF; CDR3nt: TGTGCCAGCAGCCCTATCGAATCGGGGCTCAATAATTCACCCCTCCACTTT
j_gene: TRBJ1-1; v_gene: TRBV20-1; d_gene: NA; abundance: NA; CDR3aa: CSARDGGLSTEAFF; CDR3nt: TGCAGTGCTAGAGACGGGGGGCTGAGCACTGAAGCTTTCTTT
j_gene: TRBJ2-7; v_gene: TRBV2; d_gene: NA; abundance: many; CDR3aa: CASSGGREQYF; CDR3nt: TGTGCCAGCAGTGGCGGGCGCGAGCAGTACTTC
j_gene: TRBJ2-7; v_gene: TRBV29-1; d_gene: NA; abundance: NA; CDR3aa: CSARDTSYEQYF; CDR3nt: TGCAGCGCCAGGGACACCTCCTACGAGCAGTACTTC
j_gene: TRBJ2-2; v_gene: TRBV7-9; d_gene: NA; abundance: NA; CDR3aa: CASSLAAGAGELFF; CDR3nt: TGTGCCAGCAGCTTAGCCGCCGGGGCCGGGGAGCTGTTTTTT
j_gene: TRBJ1-2; v_gene: TRBV25-1; d_gene: NA; abundance: few; CDR3aa: CARERDGINGYTF; CDR3nt: TGTGCTAGAGAGCGGGACGGGATTAATGGCTACACCTTC
j_gene: TRBJ2-7; v_gene: TRBV10-3; d_gene: TRBD1; abundance: NA; CDR3aa: CAIKGQGDHEQYF; CDR3nt: TGTGCCATCAAGGGACAGGGGGACCACGAGCAGTACTTC
j_gene: TRBJ1-1; v_gene: TRBV7-2; d_gene: NA; abundance: NA; CDR3aa: CASSLVGLGLTEAFF; CDR3nt: TGTGCCAGCAGCTTAGTTGGGTTAGGTCTCACTGAAGCTTTCTTT
j_gene: TRBJ1-5; v_gene: TRBV7-3; d_gene: NA; abundance: NA; CDR3aa: CASSGLAGGPETQHF; CDR3nt: TGTGCCAGCAGTGGACTAGCGGGAGGGCCAGAGACCCAGCATTTT
j_gene: TRBJ1-2; v_gene: TRBV20-1; d_gene: NA; abundance: few; CDR3aa: CSARDPLGAARNYGYTF; CDR3nt: TGCAGTGCTAGAGATCCACTAGGGGCAGCCAGAAACTATGGCTACACCTTC
j_gene: TRBJ2-3; v_gene: TRBV10-1; d_gene: NA; abundance: NA; CDR3aa: CASSAQNQDTQYF; CDR3nt: TGTGCCAGCAGTGCGCAGAATCAGGATACGCAGTATTTT
j_gene: TRBJ1-5; v_gene: TRBV20-1; d_gene: NA; abundance: NA; CDR3aa: CSALGLIGQPQHF; CDR3nt: TGCAGTGCCCTCGGACTGATAGGTCAGCCCCAGCATTTT
j_gene: TRBJ1-6; v_gene: TRBV2; d_gene: NA; abundance: few; CDR3aa: CASSEDDMGMDSPLHF; CDR3nt: TGTGCCAGCAGTGAAGACGACATGGGTATGGATTCACCCCTCCACTTT
j_gene: TRBJ2-7; v_gene: TRBV25-1; d_gene: NA; abundance: NA; CDR3aa: CASSPGAGPLPYEQYF; CDR3nt: TGTGCCAGCAGTCCCGGGGCGGGACCTTTACCCTACGAGCAGTACTTC
j_gene: TRBJ1-1; v_gene: TRBV29-1; d_gene: NA; abundance: many; CDR3aa: CSVVGSEAFF; CDR3nt: TGCAGCGTTGTCGGGTCTGAAGCTTTCTTT
j_gene: TRBJ1-1; v_gene: TRBV29-1; d_gene: NA; abundance: many; CDR3aa: CSVGSLNTEAFF; CDR3nt: TGCAGCGTTGGATCATTGAACACTGAAGCTTTCTTT
j_gene: TRBJ1-4; v_gene: TRBV7-9; d_gene: NA; abundance: few; CDR3aa: CASSSPKDGREKLFF; CDR3nt: TGTGCCAGCAGCTCCCCAAAAGATGGACGGGAAAAACTGTTTTTT
j_gene: TRBJ2-7; v_gene: TRBV7-2; d_gene: NA; abundance: many; CDR3aa: CASSLGHGNFGEQYF; CDR3nt: TGTGCCAGCAGCTTAGGACACGGGAATTTTGGCGAGCAGTACTTC
j_gene: TRBJ1-2; v_gene: TRBV29-1; d_gene: TRBD1; abundance: NA; CDR3aa: CSPKTGGRGYTF; CDR3nt: TGCAGCCCTAAGACAGGGGGCCGAGGCTACACCTTC
j_gene: TRBJ1-5; v_gene: TRBV25-1; d_gene: NA; abundance: once; CDR3aa: CASEPGPEEDQPQHF; CDR3nt: TGTGCCAGCGAACCGGGCCCCGAGGAGGATCAGCCCCAGCATTTT
j_gene: TRBJ1-2; v_gene: TRBV20-1; d_gene: NA; abundance: NA; CDR3aa: CSASPIFHLGDGYTF; CDR3nt: TGCAGTGCTAGCCCTATCTTCCATTTGGGCGATGGCTACACCTTC
j_gene: TRBJ1-1; v_gene: TRBV29-1; d_gene: NA; abundance: many; CDR3aa: CSVEQGPTEAFF; CDR3nt: TGCAGCGTTGAACAGGGGCCCACTGAAGCTTTCTTT
j_gene: TRBJ1-1; v_gene: TRBV7-8; d_gene: NA; abundance: few; CDR3aa: CASSLVGGQTEAFF; CDR3nt: TGTGCCAGCAGCTTAGTTGGGGGGCAGACTGAAGCTTTCTTT
j_gene: TRBJ1-2; v_gene: TRBV15; d_gene: NA; abundance: NA; CDR3aa: CATSRPGNYGYTF; CDR3nt: TGTGCCACCAGCAGACCAGGGAACTATGGCTACACCTTC
j_gene: TRBJ2-7; v_gene: TRBV7-9; d_gene: NA; abundance: few; CDR3aa: CASSQRSEAYEQYF; CDR3nt: TGTGCCAGCAGCCAAAGGAGCGAGGCCTACGAGCAGTACTTC
j_gene: TRBJ2-5; v_gene: TRBV2; d_gene: NA; abundance: NA; CDR3aa: CASRLHETQYF; CDR3nt: TGTGCCAGCAGGCTCCATGAGACCCAGTACTTC
j_gene: TRBJ1-1; v_gene: TRBV20-1; d_gene: TRBD1; abundance: few; CDR3aa: CSARGQDGNTEAFF; CDR3nt: TGCAGTGCTAGGGGACAGGACGGGAACACTGAAGCTTTCTTT
j_gene: TRBJ2-3; v_gene: TRBV29-1; d_gene: NA; abundance: NA; CDR3aa: CSVEGQGTDTQYF; CDR3nt: TGCAGCGTTGAAGGACAGGGCACAGATACGCAGTATTTT
j_gene: TRBJ1-5; v_gene: TRBV20-1; d_gene: TRBD1; abundance: few; CDR3aa: CSARGRTGQSQPQHF; CDR3nt: TGCAGTGCTAGGGGACGGACAGGGCAGAGTCAGCCCCAGCATTTT
j_gene: TRBJ2-7; v_gene: TRBV5-5; d_gene: TRBD1; abundance: NA; CDR3aa: CASSLAGTGRYEQYF; CDR3nt: TGTGCCAGCAGCTTGGCCGGGACAGGGCGGTACGAGCAGTACTTC
j_gene: TRBJ2-4; v_gene: TRBV20-1; d_gene: TRBD2; abundance: NA; CDR3aa: CSATGLVQNIQYF; CDR3nt: TGCAGTGCTACAGGACTAGTTCAGAACATTCAGTACTTC
j_gene: TRBJ1-2; v_gene: TRBV29-1; d_gene: TRBD1; abundance: NA; CDR3aa: CSVGTGSNYGYTF; CDR3nt: TGCAGCGTAGGGACAGGGTCTAACTATGGCTACACCTTC
j_gene: TRBJ2-7; v_gene: TRBV7-9; d_gene: TRBD1; abundance: many; CDR3aa: CASSLGTGGSYEQYF; CDR3nt: TGTGCCAGCAGCCTTGGGACAGGGGGCTCCTACGAGCAGTACTTC
j_gene: TRBJ2-7; v_gene: TRBV2; d_gene: NA; abundance: many; CDR3aa: CASTRGPAYEQYF; CDR3nt: TGTGCCAGCACCCGGGGTCCAGCCTACGAGCAGTACTTC
j_gene: TRBJ2-7; v_gene: TRBV2; d_gene: NA; abundance: NA; CDR3aa: CASLSGATYEQYF; CDR3nt: TGTGCCAGCCTCTCAGGGGCTACCTACGAGCAGTACTTC
j_gene: TRBJ2-7; v_gene: TRBV7-9; d_gene: TRBD1; abundance: NA; CDR3aa: CASSRGQDRDYEQYF; CDR3nt: TGTGCCAGCAGCCGCGGACAGGATAGAGACTACGAGCAGTACTTC
j_gene: TRBJ1-6; v_gene: TRBV2; d_gene: NA; abundance: NA; CDR3aa: CASTQGANSPLHF; CDR3nt: TGTGCCAGCACCCAAGGGGCTAATTCACCCCTCCACTTT
j_gene: TRBJ1-1; v_gene: TRBV6-5; d_gene: NA; abundance: NA; CDR3aa: CASSYGDIMNTEAFF; CDR3nt: TGTGCCAGCAGTTACGGGGACATAATGAACACTGAAGCTTTCTTT
j_gene: TRBJ1-6; v_gene: TRBV10-3; d_gene: NA; abundance: many; CDR3aa: CAISGSGYNSPLHF; CDR3nt: TGTGCCATCAGTGGCTCAGGCTATAATTCACCCCTCCACTTT
j_gene: TRBJ1-3; v_gene: TRBV2; d_gene: NA; abundance: many; CDR3aa: CASSVSGNTIYF; CDR3nt: TGTGCCAGCAGTGTATCCGGAAACACCATATATTTT
j_gene: TRBJ1-6; v_gene: TRBV7-9; d_gene: TRBD1; abundance: few; CDR3aa: CASSLYRGQVDSPLHF; CDR3nt: TGTGCCAGCAGCCTCTACAGGGGGCAAGTCGATTCACCCCTCCACTTT
j_gene: TRBJ2-7; v_gene: TRBV5-6; d_gene: NA; abundance: many; CDR3aa: CASSFAEQYF; CDR3nt: TGTGCCAGCAGCTTCGCCGAGCAGTACTTC
j_gene: TRBJ1-1; v_gene: TRBV12-3/TRBV12-4; d_gene: TRBD1; abundance: few; CDR3aa: CASSASGQGNTEAFF; CDR3nt: TGTGCCAGCAGTGCCTCGGGACAGGGAAACACTGAAGCTTTCTTT
j_gene: TRBJ2-3; v_gene: TRBV2; d_gene: NA; abundance: NA; CDR3aa: CASKERRVTDTQYF; CDR3nt: TGTGCCAGCAAGGAGCGGCGAGTCACAGATACGCAGTATTTT
j_gene: TRBJ2-2; v_gene: TRBV10-3; d_gene: NA; abundance: once; CDR3aa: CAISNVDSGELFF; CDR3nt: TGTGCCATCAGTAACGTCGATTCCGGGGAGCTGTTTTTT
j_gene: TRBJ1-6; v_gene: TRBV15; d_gene: NA; abundance: many; CDR3aa: CATSSLGAGDSPLHF; CDR3nt: TGTGCCACCAGCAGTCTAGGGGCTGGGGATTCACCCCTCCACTTT
j_gene: TRBJ2-2; v_gene: TRBV25-1; d_gene: TRBD1; abundance: NA; CDR3aa: CASSLNRGPSDTGELFF; CDR3nt: TGTGCCAGCAGTTTAAACAGGGGGCCGTCAGACACCGGGGAGCTGTTTTTT
j_gene: TRBJ1-3; v_gene: TRBV7-2; d_gene: NA; abundance: NA; CDR3aa: CASSFGLSGNTIYF; CDR3nt: TGCGCCAGCAGCTTTGGACTTTCGGGAAACACCATATATTTT
j_gene: TRBJ1-2; v_gene: TRBV9; d_gene: TRBD1; abundance: few; CDR3aa: CASSPGTGTFGYTF; CDR3nt: TGTGCCAGCAGCCCCGGGACAGGGACTTTTGGCTACACCTTC
j_gene: TRBJ1-4; v_gene: TRBV2; d_gene: NA; abundance: NA; CDR3aa: CASGTTNEKLFF; CDR3nt: TGTGCCAGCGGAACGACTAATGAAAAACTGTTTTTT
j_gene: TRBJ2-5; v_gene: TRBV7-9; d_gene: TRBD1; abundance: NA; CDR3aa: CASSQPGQGTETQYF; CDR3nt: TGTGCCAGCAGCCAACCGGGACAGGGAACGGAGACCCAGTACTTC